Shown below are 29 T cell receptor beta chains from a single sample sequenced in a study of blood T cell repertoires in COVID-19. TCRdb keeps only in-frame clones here, not all; method: immunoSEQ multiplex PCR. The data contain tens of thousands of clones, approximately 87% of them singletons. Input material: peripheral blood. These receptors all come from a woman between 70 and 85 years old with acute or convalescent COVID-19.

V gene TRBV27 combines with J gene TRBJ1-4; D may be TRBD1 (6 bases). V lost 2 bases and J lost 6, with 13 bases in between. The CDR3 extends over 15 amino acids. Per germline, CDR1 MNHEY and CDR2 SMNVEV (reference sequence). CDR3 nucleotides: TGTGCCAGCAGTTTAAGGCAGGGGTTGGATGAAAAACTGTTTTTT. Residues: CASSLRQGLDEKLFF.

This chain uses TRBV19 with TRBJ1-1; D is uncertain. There are 13 residues in the CDR3. The germline CDR1 and CDR2 sequences are LNHDA and SQIVND (reference sequence). The V gene lost 4 bases and the J gene lost 4 bases, with 10 bases spanning the gap. CDR3 sequence: CASSREGITEAFF. DNA of the CDR3: TGTGCCAGTAGTAGGGAGGGAATCACTGAAGCTTTCTTT.

This clone came up a few times. V is TRBV24-1 and J is TRBJ2-4; 11 nucleotides match TRBD1. The V gene end was trimmed by 7 bases and the J gene end by 8 bases; junction bases not matched to a gene: 12. The germline V gene has CDR1 KGHDR and CDR2 SFDVKD. The CDR3 is 16 amino acids. The chain's CDR3 is CATRGAGTGGMDIQYF. CDR3 in DNA: TGTGCCACCAGGGGGGCCGGGACAGGGGGGATGGACATTCAGTACTTC.

The V call is TRBV4-1, the J call TRBJ1-1; D is uncertain. V was cut by 4 bases and J by 5 bases, with 20 bases left in between. The CDR3 has 16 amino acids. Germline lookup yields CDR1 MGHRA and CDR2 YSYEKL. CDR3 region: CASSRIATVPPTEAFF. The CDR3 DNA reads as TGCGCCAGCAGCCGAATCGCCACAGTGCCCCCTACTGAAGCTTTCTTT.

This chain uses TRBV13 with TRBJ2-5; 9 bases map to TRBD2. CDR1 is PRHDT, CDR2 FYEKMQ, per germline (reference sequence). J was trimmed by 2 bases and V by 4 bases; bases with no gene match: 8. This CDR3 contains 16 residues. CDR3 sequence reads: CASSSPASGTQETQYF. DNA of the CDR3: TGTGCCAGCAGCTCGCCCGCTAGCGGGACACAAGAGACCCAGTACTTC. Combining the CDR3 with reference TRBV13 and TRBJ2-5 gives the whole variable domain AAGVIQSPRHLIKEKRETATLKCYPIPRHDTVYWYQQGPGQDPQFLISFYEKMQSDKGSIPDRFSAQQFSDYHSELNMSSLELGDSALYFCASSSPASGTQETQYFGPGTRLLVL.

This chain uses TRBV6-5 with TRBJ2-5, with D maybe TRBD2 (6 bases). Germline loops: CDR1 MNHEY, CDR2 SVGAGI. The V end was cut by 5 bases, the J end by 5 bases, with 12 bases between. The CDR3 is made up of 13 amino acids. CDR3 nucleotides: TGTGCCAGCAGTAACGGGGGATGGGAGACCCAGTACTTC. Translating it yields CASSNGGWETQYF.

This sequence joins TRBV24-1 and TRBJ1-4; D possibly corresponds to TRBD1 (5 bases). Trimming took 3 bases from V and 3 from J, leaving 13 bases between them. The germline V gene encodes CDR1 KGHDR and CDR2 SFDVKD. This CDR3 region has 16 residues. The CDR3 region is CATSDPRQGPNEKLFF. The DNA of the CDR3 is TGTGCCACCAGTGATCCACGTCAGGGCCCTAATGAAAAACTGTTTTTT.

J is TRBJ2-2 and V is TRBV11-2, with a weak D call TRBD2 (6 bases). Germline V gene data show CDR1 as SGHAT and CDR2 as FQNNGV. Deletions cut 6 bases from V and 0 bases from J, with 14 bases between. This CDR3 contains 16 residues. CDR3 DNA: TGTGCCAGCAGGAACAAATGGGGGGCGAACACCGGGGAGCTGTTTTTT. It is translated as CASRNKWGANTGELFF.

The chain carries TRBV6-6 and TRBJ1-4; TRBD1 aligns across 7 bases. The J segment lost 4 bases and the V segment lost 10 bases, leaving 6 bases of the junction unmatched. The CDR3 has 13 amino acids. Germline CDR1 reads MNHNY; CDR2 reads SVGAGI (reference sequence). The CDR3 is CATTTGVNEKLFF. The CDR3 coding sequence is TGTGCCACCACTACAGGGGTTAATGAAAAACTGTTTTTT.

V gene TRBV2 combines with J gene TRBJ1-2; 7 nucleotides agree with TRBD1. The J segment lost 2 bases and the V segment lost 7 bases, leaving 4 bases of the junction unmatched. The CDR3 is 13 residues long. Germline CDR1 and CDR2: SNHLY and FYNNEI. CDR3 amino acids: CASTVTGNYGYTF. The CDR3 DNA sequence: TGTGCCAGCACCGTGACAGGGAACTATGGCTACACCTTC.

The gene calls are TRBV10-2 and TRBJ2-1; D not certain. This CDR3 comprises 13 residues. Germline V gives CDR1 WSHSY, CDR2 SAAADI. The germline V and J ends were trimmed by 0 bases and 7 bases, with 7 bases remaining between them. In nucleotides, the CDR3 is TGCGCCAGCAGTGAGTCGAGAGCGAATGAGCAGTTCTTC. Its translation: CASSESRANEQFF.

J is TRBJ2-2 and V is TRBV5-4; 8 positions match TRBD1. Germline V gene data show CDR1 as SGHNT and CDR2 as YYREEE (reference sequence). V gave up 0 bases and J gave up 4 bases; unmatched junction bases: 5. The CDR3 is 16 amino acids. The DNA for the CDR3 is TGTGCCAGCAGCTTGGACCCGGACAGGGCCACCGGGGAGCTGTTTTTT. Amino acid sequence: CASSLDPDRATGELFF.

The chain has TRBV25-1 and TRBJ2-1; 8 positions match TRBD1. J gave up 0 bases and V 3 bases, and 7 bases lay outside the gene matches. This CDR3 is built from 17 residues. Germline V gives CDR1 MGHDK, CDR2 SYGVNS. Written as DNA, the CDR3 is TGTGCCAGCAGTGACCCCCTGGACAGGGACTCCTACAATGAGCAGTTCTTC. This gives the protein CASSDPLDRDSYNEQFF.

V and J are TRBV2 and TRBJ1-3, with D perhaps TRBD1 (6 bases). V lost 3 bases, J lost 0 bases, and 9 bases lay in between. Germline V gene lookup returns CDR1 SNHLY and CDR2 FYNNEI. The CDR3 extends over 15 amino acids. CDR3 sequence: CASSEDRYSGNTIYF. CDR3 DNA sequence: TGTGCCAGCAGTGAGGACAGATACTCTGGAAACACCATATATTTT.

The chain couples TRBV30 to TRBJ2-1, with TRBD2 identical over 12 bases. V gave up 6 bases and J gave up 8 bases; unmatched junction bases: 8. The CDR3 runs to 14 residues. The germline gives CDR1 GTSNPN, CDR2 SVGIG (reference sequence). The CDR3 region has the DNA TGTGCCTGTCGGACTAGCGGGGTCAGCGATGAGCAGTTCTTC. Residues: CACRTSGVSDEQFF.

The chain couples TRBV28 to TRBJ1-6; D is uncertain. V lost 4 bases to trimming and J lost 7 bases, with 8 bases between them. This CDR3 has 13 amino acids. Germline V gene data show CDR1 as MDHEN and CDR2 as SYDVKM. The CDR3: CASSYLINSPLHF. CDR3 DNA: TGTGCCAGCAGTTATCTAATAAATTCACCCCTCCACTTT.

This clone appeared many times. The chain employs TRBV11-2 and TRBJ2-2; D might be TRBD1 (6 bases). Germline V CDR1 and CDR2: SGHAT, FQNNGV. CDR3 length: 16 amino acids. Trimming took off 5 bases at V and 2 bases at J, with 15 bases between the two ends. The CDR3 DNA follows: TGTGCCAGCAGCCCAGGCCACAGGGTTAACACCGGGGAGCTGTTTTTT. Translated, it gives CASSPGHRVNTGELFF.

This clone has only a few counts. This chain uses TRBV5-4 with TRBJ2-7; D possibly corresponds to TRBD2 (6 bases). Germline values: CDR1 SGHNT, CDR2 YYREEE (reference sequence). The ends were cut back, 7 bases at V and 8 bases at J, with 25 bases in the middle. This CDR3 has 15 residues. The chain's CDR3 is CASREFGQPYDQQYV. The CDR3 bases are TGTGCCAGCCGGGAGTTTGGGCAACCTTACGATCAGCAGTACGTC.

The rearrangement links TRBV5-8 to TRBJ2-1; TRBD2 might be the D (7 bases). Germline CDR1 and CDR2: SGHTS and YDEGEE. This CDR3 contains 19 residues. V was shortened by 4 bases and J by 2 bases, with 25 bases between the two germline ends. DNA for the CDR3: TGTGCCAGCAGCCTATTTGGAGGCGAGGGAGGGGGGCCCTACAATGAGCAGTTCTTC. It is translated as CASSLFGGEGGGPYNEQFF.

The chain is built from TRBV18 and TRBJ2-5; tentative D call: TRBD1 (5 bases). Germline CDR1 KGHSH, CDR2 LQKENI. V dropped 1 base and J dropped 5 bases, with 17 bases sitting between them. CDR3 length equals 16 residues. The CDR3 nucleotides are TGTGCCAGCTCACCACGGCAGGGCCAAGGGATGGAGACCCAGTACTTC. This codes for CASSPRQGQGMETQYF.

This chain joins TRBV16 and TRBJ2-3; no firm D call. Between the trimmed V and J ends, which lost 3 bases and 1 base, there was a span of 8 bases. Germline V gene sequence: CDR1 KGHSY, CDR2 FQNENV. This CDR3 is built from 14 residues. The CDR3 loop is CASSQGYGTDTQYF. The CDR3 DNA is TGTGCCAGCAGCCAGGGCTATGGCACAGATACGCAGTATTTT.

The V and J genes are TRBV7-2 and TRBJ2-3; maybe TRBD2 (6 bases). V gave up 5 bases and J gave up 1 base, with 16 bases separating them. This CDR3 region has 16 residues. CDR1 SGHTA and CDR2 FQGNSA come from the germline V gene. In nucleotides, the CDR3 is TGTGCCAGCAGCGGTCGGGACTTAAGGGGCACAGATACGCAGTATTTT. This encodes CASSGRDLRGTDTQYF.

The chain carries TRBV27 and TRBJ1-5; 11 bases map to TRBD1. This CDR3 region has 14 residues. The ends lost 7 bases at V and 4 bases at J; junction bases unmatched: 3. The germline CDR1 and CDR2 sequences are MNHEY and SMNVEV (reference sequence). The CDR3 protein is CASTGTGGNQPQHF. CDR3 bases: TGTGCCAGCACCGGGACAGGGGGAAATCAGCCCCAGCATTTT.

The chain has TRBV25-1 and TRBJ1-2; tentative D call: TRBD1 (5 bases). This CDR3 spans 13 amino acids. Germline V gives CDR1 MGHDK, CDR2 SYGVNS. Trimming removed 2 bases from V and 8 bases from J, with 12 bases in between. This CDR3 is CASSEGGRGGYTF. CDR3 coding DNA: TGTGCCAGCAGTGAAGGCGGGAGGGGCGGCTACACCTTC.

The rearrangement links TRBV5-4 to TRBJ2-3, with TRBD2 as a possible D gene (5 bases). The germline V and J ends were trimmed by 3 bases and 10 bases, with 15 bases remaining between them. Germline lookup yields CDR1 SGHNT and CDR2 YYREEE (reference sequence). CDR3 length equals 13 residues. The CDR3, as DNA: TGTGCCAGCAGCTGGGAGAGAGAGGGAGCGCAGTATTTT. It codes for CASSWEREGAQYF. Based on the CDR3 plus reference TRBV5-4 and TRBJ2-3, the full variable domain is ETGVTQSPTHLIKTRGQQVTLRCSSQSGHNTVSWYQQALGQGPQFIFQYYREEENGRGNFPPRFSGLQFPNYSSELNVNALELDDSALYLCASSWEREGAQYFGPGTRLTVL.

The gene calls are TRBV6-5 and TRBJ2-7; possible D gene TRBD2, 6 bases. Germline V CDR1 and CDR2: MNHEY, SVGAGI. This CDR3 spans 14 amino acids. V was shortened by 6 bases and J by 6 bases, with 18 bases between the two germline ends. The chain's CDR3 is CASRSLGRYGEQYV. The CDR3 DNA follows: TGTGCCAGCAGGTCTTTGGGGAGGTATGGCGAGCAGTACGTC.

The rearrangement joins TRBV6-5 to TRBJ2-5; a weak D match, TRBD2 (7 bases). V was trimmed by 6 bases and J by 2 bases, leaving 16 bases between them. Per germline, CDR1 MNHEY and CDR2 SVGAGI. This CDR3 contains 15 residues. CDR3 sequence reads: CASRGGASGQETQYF. In DNA form, the CDR3 reads TGTGCCAGCAGGGGGGGGGCTAGCGGACAAGAGACCCAGTACTTC.

J is TRBJ2-1 and V is TRBV19; 9 bases match TRBD2. This CDR3 has 18 residues. J lost 1 base, V lost 6 bases, and 13 bases had no gene match. Germline lookup yields CDR1 LNHDA and CDR2 SQIVND (reference sequence). CDR3 in amino acids: CASSNRGSGSVSYNEQFF. The CDR3 DNA is TGTGCCAGTAGCAACAGGGGTAGCGGGAGTGTATCCTACAATGAGCAGTTCTTC.

This chain links TRBV3-1 (or the pseudogene TRBV3-2) with TRBJ1-2; D is undetermined. The CDR3 runs to 17 residues. V lost 2 bases and J 5 bases, leaving 21 bases between the germline ends. Germline V gene lookup returns CDR1 LGHDT and CDR2 YNNKEL (reference sequence). The CDR3 loop reads CASSQTLSPRAPYGYTF. CDR3 nucleotide sequence: TGTGCCAGCAGCCAAACCCTCTCGCCGCGGGCCCCTTATGGCTACACCTTC.